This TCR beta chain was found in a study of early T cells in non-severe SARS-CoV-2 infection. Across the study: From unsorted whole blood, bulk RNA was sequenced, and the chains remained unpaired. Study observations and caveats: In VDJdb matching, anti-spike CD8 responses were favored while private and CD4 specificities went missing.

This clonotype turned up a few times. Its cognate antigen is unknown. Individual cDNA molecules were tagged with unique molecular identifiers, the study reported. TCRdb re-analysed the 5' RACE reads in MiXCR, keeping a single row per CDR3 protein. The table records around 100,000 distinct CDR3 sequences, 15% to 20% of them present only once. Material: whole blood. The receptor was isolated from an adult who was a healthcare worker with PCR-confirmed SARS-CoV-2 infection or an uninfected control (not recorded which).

The chain's CDR3 is CASSLQGASGANVLTF. The CDR3 region has the DNA TGTGCCAGCAGCCTTCAGGGAGCCTCTGGGGCCAACGTCCTGACTTTC. The rearrangement uses TRBV13 and TRBJ2-6, with D perhaps being TRBD1 or TRBD2 (5 bases each). The CDR3 runs 16 residues. CDR1 and CDR2 (germline): PRHDT, FYEKMQ (reference sequence). Trimming cost V 5 bases and J 0 bases, with 11 bases left between them.